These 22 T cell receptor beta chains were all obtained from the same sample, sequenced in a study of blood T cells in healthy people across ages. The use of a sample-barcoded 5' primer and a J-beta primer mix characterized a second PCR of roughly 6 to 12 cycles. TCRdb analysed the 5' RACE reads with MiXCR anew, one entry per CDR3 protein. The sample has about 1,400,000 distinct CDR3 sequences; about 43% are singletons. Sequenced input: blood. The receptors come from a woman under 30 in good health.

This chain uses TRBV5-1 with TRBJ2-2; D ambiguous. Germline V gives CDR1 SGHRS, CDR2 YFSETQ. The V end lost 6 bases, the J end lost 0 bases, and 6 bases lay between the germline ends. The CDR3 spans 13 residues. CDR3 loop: CASTESNTGELFF. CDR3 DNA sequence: TGCGCCAGCACAGAGTCGAACACCGGGGAGCTGTTTTTT.

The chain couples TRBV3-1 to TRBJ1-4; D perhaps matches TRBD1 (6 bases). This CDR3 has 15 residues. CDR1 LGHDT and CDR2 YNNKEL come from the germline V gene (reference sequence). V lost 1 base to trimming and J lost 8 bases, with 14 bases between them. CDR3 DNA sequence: TGTGCCAGCAGCCAAGTGGGGGGCGAGTGGGAAAAACTGTTTTTT. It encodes CASSQVGGEWEKLFF.

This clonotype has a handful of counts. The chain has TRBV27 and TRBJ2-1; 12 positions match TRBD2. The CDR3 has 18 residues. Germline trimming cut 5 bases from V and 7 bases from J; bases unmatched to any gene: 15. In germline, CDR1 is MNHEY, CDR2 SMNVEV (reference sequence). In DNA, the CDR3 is TGTGCCAGCAGTCCCTTGGGGCGACTAGCGGGGGCCGGGAATGAGCAGTTCTTC. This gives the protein CASSPLGRLAGAGNEQFF.

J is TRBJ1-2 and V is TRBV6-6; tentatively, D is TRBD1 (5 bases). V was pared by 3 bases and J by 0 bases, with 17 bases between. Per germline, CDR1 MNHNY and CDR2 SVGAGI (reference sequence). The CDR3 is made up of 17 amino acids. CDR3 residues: CASSYKGDRRANYGYTF. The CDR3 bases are TGTGCCAGCAGTTATAAAGGAGACAGACGTGCTAACTATGGCTACACCTTC.

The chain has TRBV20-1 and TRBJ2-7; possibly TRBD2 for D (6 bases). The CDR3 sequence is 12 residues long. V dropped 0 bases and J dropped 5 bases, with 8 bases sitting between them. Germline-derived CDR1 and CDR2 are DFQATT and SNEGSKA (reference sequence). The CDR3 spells CSARDWGDEQYF. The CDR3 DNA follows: TGCAGTGCTAGAGATTGGGGGGACGAGCAGTACTTC.

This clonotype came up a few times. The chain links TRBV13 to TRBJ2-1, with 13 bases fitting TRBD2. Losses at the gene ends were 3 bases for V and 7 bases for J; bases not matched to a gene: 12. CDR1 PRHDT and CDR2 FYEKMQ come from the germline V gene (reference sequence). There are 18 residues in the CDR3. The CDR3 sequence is CASSLQLAGGPANNEQFF. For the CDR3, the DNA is TGTGCCAGCAGCTTGCAACTAGCGGGGGGGCCCGCTAATAATGAGCAGTTCTTC.

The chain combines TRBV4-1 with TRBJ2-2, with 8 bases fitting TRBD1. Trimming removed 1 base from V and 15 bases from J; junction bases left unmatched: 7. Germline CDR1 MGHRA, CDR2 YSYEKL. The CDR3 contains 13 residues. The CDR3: CASSQGQGCGLFF. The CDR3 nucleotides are TGCGCCAGCAGCCAAGGACAGGGGTGCGGGTTGTTTTTT.

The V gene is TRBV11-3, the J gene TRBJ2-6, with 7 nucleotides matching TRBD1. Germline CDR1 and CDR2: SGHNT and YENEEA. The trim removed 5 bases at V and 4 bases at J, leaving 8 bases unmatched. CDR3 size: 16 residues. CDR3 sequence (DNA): TGTGCCAGCAGCCCCCAGGGACAGACCGGGGCCAACGTCCTGACTTTC. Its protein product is CASSPQGQTGANVLTF.

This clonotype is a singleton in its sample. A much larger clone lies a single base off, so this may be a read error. The DNA of the CDR3 is TGTGCCACCAGTGATGGGACTAGCCTTCCCTCCACAGATACGCAGTATTTT. Amino acids: CATSDGTSLPSTDTQYF. V is TRBV10-3 and J is TRBJ2-3, with TRBD2 matching 9 bases. The CDR3 extends over 17 amino acids. Germline CDR1 is ENHRY and CDR2 is SYGVKD.

The CDR3 DNA sequence: TGCAGTGCGTTCCCGGGACGGGGTGTCTACGAGCAGTACTTC. It translates to CSAFPGRGVYEQYF. The chain joins TRBV20-1 to TRBJ2-7, with D perhaps TRBD1 or TRBD2 (5 bases each). Germline V gene sequence: CDR1 DFQATT, CDR2 SNEGSKA (reference sequence). Trimming stripped 6 bases from V and 3 bases from J, with 18 bases between. The CDR3 length is 14 residues.

This CDR3 reads CASSFRTSGGPPYTQYF. The CDR3 nucleotides read TGTGCCAGCAGCTTCAGGACTAGCGGGGGGCCTCCGTATACCCAGTACTTC. The V and J genes are TRBV7-2 and TRBJ2-5, with 14 bases lining up with TRBD2. Germline-derived CDR1 and CDR2 are SGHTA and FQGNSA. V gave up 3 bases and J gave up 8 bases; unmatched junction bases: 11. This CDR3 has 17 amino acids.

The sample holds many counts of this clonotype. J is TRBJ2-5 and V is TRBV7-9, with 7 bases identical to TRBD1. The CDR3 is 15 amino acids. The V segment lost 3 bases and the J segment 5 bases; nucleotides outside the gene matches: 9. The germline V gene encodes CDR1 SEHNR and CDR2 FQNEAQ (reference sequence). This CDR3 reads CASSLDRPFGETQYF. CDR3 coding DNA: TGTGCCAGCAGCTTGGACAGGCCATTTGGGGAGACCCAGTACTTC. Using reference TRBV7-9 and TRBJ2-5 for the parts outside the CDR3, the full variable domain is DTGVSQNPRHKITKRGQNVTFRCDPISEHNRLYWYRQTLGQGPEFLTYFQNEAQLEKSRLLSDRFSAERPKGSFSTLEIQRTEQGDSAMYLCASSLDRPFGETQYFGPGTRLLVL.

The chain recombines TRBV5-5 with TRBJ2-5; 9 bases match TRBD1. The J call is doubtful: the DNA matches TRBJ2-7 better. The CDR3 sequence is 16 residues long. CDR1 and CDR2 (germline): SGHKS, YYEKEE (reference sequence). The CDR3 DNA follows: TGTGCCAGCAGCCTATTGGGGGGGGACAGGGCATACGAGCAGTACTTC. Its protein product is CASSLLGGDRAYEQYF.

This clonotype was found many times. The DNA of the CDR3 is TGCAGTGCTAGAGGACTAGCGGGTTCCGGGGAGCTGTTTTTT. Residues: CSARGLAGSGELFF. This chain uses TRBV20-1 with TRBJ2-2, with 10 bases that match TRBD2. From germline, CDR1 is DFQATT and CDR2 SNEGSKA (reference sequence). The J segment lost 6 bases and the V segment lost 1 base, leaving 2 bases of the junction unmatched. This CDR3 region has 14 residues.

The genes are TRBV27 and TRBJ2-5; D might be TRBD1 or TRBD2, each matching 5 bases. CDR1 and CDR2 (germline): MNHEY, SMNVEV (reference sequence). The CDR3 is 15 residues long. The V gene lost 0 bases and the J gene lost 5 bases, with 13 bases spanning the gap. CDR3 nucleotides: TGTGCCAGCAGTTTATCGGTTGGGGGAAGGGAGACCCAGTACTTC. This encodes CASSLSVGGRETQYF.

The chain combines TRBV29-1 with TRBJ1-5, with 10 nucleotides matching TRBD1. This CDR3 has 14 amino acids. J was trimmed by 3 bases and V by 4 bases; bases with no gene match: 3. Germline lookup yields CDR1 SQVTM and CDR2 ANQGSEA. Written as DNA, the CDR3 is TGCAGCGTTGGCGGACAGGGGGACAATCAGCCCCAGCATTTT. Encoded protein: CSVGGQGDNQPQHF.

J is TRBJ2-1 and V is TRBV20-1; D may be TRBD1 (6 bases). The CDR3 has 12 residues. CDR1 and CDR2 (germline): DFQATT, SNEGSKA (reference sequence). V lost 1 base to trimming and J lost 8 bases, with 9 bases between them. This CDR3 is CSARAPGDEQFF. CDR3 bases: TGCAGTGCTAGAGCCCCAGGGGATGAGCAGTTCTTC.

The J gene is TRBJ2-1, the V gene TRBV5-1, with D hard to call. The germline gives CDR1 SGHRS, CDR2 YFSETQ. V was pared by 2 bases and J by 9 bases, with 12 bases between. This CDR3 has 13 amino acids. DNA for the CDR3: TGCGCCAGCAGCTTAACGCTATGGGGTGAGCAGTTCTTC. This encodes CASSLTLWGEQFF.

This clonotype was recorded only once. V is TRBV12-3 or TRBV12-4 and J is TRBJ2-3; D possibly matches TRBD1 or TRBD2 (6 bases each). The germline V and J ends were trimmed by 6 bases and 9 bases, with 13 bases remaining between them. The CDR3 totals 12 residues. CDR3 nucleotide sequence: TGTGCCAGCAGGACCCAAGGGGGGACGCAGTATTTT. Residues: CASRTQGGTQYF.

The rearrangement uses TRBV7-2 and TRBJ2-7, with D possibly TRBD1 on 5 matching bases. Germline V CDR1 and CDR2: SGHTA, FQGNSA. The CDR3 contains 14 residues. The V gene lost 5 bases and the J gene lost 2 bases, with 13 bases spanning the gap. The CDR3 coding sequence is TGTGCCAGCAGCCCAGTAGGGGCCACCTACGAGCAGTACTTC. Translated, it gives CASSPVGATYEQYF. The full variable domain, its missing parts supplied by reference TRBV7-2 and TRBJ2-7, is GAGVSQSPSNKVTEKGKDVELRCDPISGHTALYWYRQSLGQGLEFLIYFQGNSAPDKSGLPSDRFSAERTGGSVSTLTIQRTQQEDSAVYLCASSPVGATYEQYFGPGTRLTVT.

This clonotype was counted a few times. This CDR3 reads CASSLTGGIGQPQHF. The CDR3 DNA follows: TGTGCCAGCAGCCTTACAGGGGGCATAGGGCAGCCCCAGCATTTT. V gene TRBV28 combines with J gene TRBJ1-5, with 9 bases lining up with TRBD1. The CDR3 loop spans 15 amino acids. The trim removed 6 bases at V and 7 bases at J, leaving 10 bases unmatched. Germline V gives CDR1 MDHEN, CDR2 SYDVKM.

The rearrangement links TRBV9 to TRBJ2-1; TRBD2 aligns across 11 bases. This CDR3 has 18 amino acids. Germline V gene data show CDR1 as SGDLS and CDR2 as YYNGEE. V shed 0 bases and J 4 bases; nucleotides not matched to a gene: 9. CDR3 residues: CASSVGSSGGLGYNEQFF. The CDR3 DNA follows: TGTGCCAGCAGCGTAGGCTCTAGCGGGGGGCTAGGGTACAATGAGCAGTTCTTC. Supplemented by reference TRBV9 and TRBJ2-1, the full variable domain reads DSGVTQTPKHLITATGQRVTLRCSPRSGDLSVYWYQQSLDQGLQFLIQYYNGEERAKGNILERFSAQQFPDLHSELNLSSLELGDSALYFCASSVGSSGGLGYNEQFFGPGTRLTVL.